This T cell receptor (beta chain) was captured by sequencing in a study of OX40 agonist ivuxolimab in advanced cancers. Turning to the study itself: Patients were infused with ivuxolimab every 2 weeks at 0.01 to 10 mg/kg.

Method: immunoSEQ multiplex PCR; TCRdb's copy keeps in-frame clones and lacks some. This table has 65,000 to 75,000 clones, 87% appearing once. The V gene's germline CDR1 is SEHNR and CDR2 FQNEAQ (reference sequence). The CDR3 has 13 amino acids. V trimming: 5 bases; J trimming: 3 bases; junction bases outside the gene matches: 3. The sample holds one count of this clone. This receptor was obtained from an adult with an advanced solid tumor such as melanoma, head and neck, liver or kidney cancer. The rearrangement joins TRBV7-9 to TRBJ2-7; TRBD2 aligns across 8 bases. The material sequenced was CD4+ or CD8+ T cells sorted from blood, taken in a trial of the OX40 agonist ivuxolimab. The CDR3 coding sequence is TGTGCCAGCAGCCCGGGACTAGTCTACGAGCAGTACTTC. It encodes CASSPGLVYEQYF.